This T cell receptor beta chain was captured in a study of response to subunit inactivated influenza vaccine (dated by TCRdb to 2016 to 2018). About the study as a whole: Deep quantitative profiling of the T cell receptor repertoire was used in the study to follow responses to a trivalent subunit inactivated influenza vaccine. Broad study findings and their caveats: The authors proposed that each seasonal influenza vaccination may bring in only a limited number of new T cells.

Taken from cysteine to phenylalanine, the CDR3 has 15 residues. The CDR3 DNA has 45 bases and is translated from base 1. A distance of 15 bases separates the germline ends of V and J, which lose 1 base and 4 bases respectively. CDR1 and CDR2 are read off the germline V gene (reference sequence) as DFQATT and SNEGSKA. Library method: RT-PCR. The run used an Illumina HiSeq 2500. TCRdb redid the processing of the public reads, applying fastp at Q25 and MiXCR, and retained in-frame beta chains. Rows with one shared CDR3 protein collapse into an entry with the most common genes and DNA. A total of around 200,000 distinct CDR3 sequences appear in this sample, approximately 15% of them only once. The ten biggest clones cover approximately 24% of the sample. This clonotype showed up many times. Its antigen is currently not known. Per-base quality was not reported, and no clone a single base away is much larger than it.

This TCR came from a man aged 50-59 years who received an inactivated influenza vaccine. Donor details come from another sample of the same person, matched by shared clones. The rearranged chain carries TRBV20-1 and TRBJ2-3; the D gene is perhaps TRBD1 or TRBD2, as each covers 6 bases. Specimen: CD8+ T cells sorted from PBMCs, collected roughly 5 days after vaccination. The DNA reads as follows: TGCAGTGCTAGAGCATTCCGGGGGCTATCAGATACGCAGTATTTT. It codes for CSARAFRGLSDTQYF.